A selection of T cell receptor beta chains follows, all from one sample in a study of cytomegalovirus exposure and HLA in healthy donors. Sequenced by immunoSEQ multiplex PCR; TCRdb stores in-frame clones only, minus some. This sample lists about 160,000 clones; its ten largest clones have around 1.9%. What was sequenced was PBMCs. Source of these receptors: a man aged 30 to 39 in good health and CMV-seronegative. Each CDR3 is given with its conserved first and last residue. The D gene is left open where the match is weak.

V gene: TRBV6-5; J gene: TRBJ1-2; D gene: TRBD1; CDR3 protein: CASSSTGDGYTF; CDR3 DNA: TGTGCCAGCAGTTCTACAGGGGACGGCTACACCTTC
V gene: TRBV25-1; J gene: TRBJ1-5; D gene: NA; CDR3 protein: CASSEYGNNQPQHF; CDR3 DNA: TGTGCCAGCAGTGAATACGGGAACAATCAGCCCCAGCATTTT
V gene: TRBV25-1; J gene: TRBJ2-2; D gene: NA; CDR3 protein: CASRDLTTNTGGLFF; CDR3 DNA: TGTGCCAGCAGGGACCTTACTACGAACACCGGGGGGCTGTTTTTT
V gene: TRBV5-1; J gene: TRBJ1-4; D gene: TRBD1; CDR3 protein: CASSGQGAGGEKLFF; CDR3 DNA: TGCGCCAGCAGCGGACAGGGGGCTGGAGGTGAAAAACTGTTTTTT
V gene: TRBV19; J gene: TRBJ2-2; D gene: TRBD1; CDR3 protein: CASSTGQGTGELFF; CDR3 DNA: TGTGCCAGTAGTACGGGACAGGGGACCGGGGAGCTGTTTTTT
V gene: TRBV27; J gene: TRBJ1-5; D gene: NA; CDR3 protein: CASSRLPGPQHF; CDR3 DNA: TGTGCCAGCAGCCGACTTCCGGGGCCCCAGCATTTT
V gene: TRBV19; J gene: TRBJ2-2; D gene: TRBD1; CDR3 protein: CASSVGTGTPNTGELFF; CDR3 DNA: TGTGCCAGTAGTGTGGGGACAGGGACACCAAACACCGGGGAGCTGTTTTTT
V gene: TRBV28; J gene: TRBJ1-1; D gene: TRBD1; CDR3 protein: CASSLSQGVTEAFF; CDR3 DNA: TGTGCCAGCAGTTTATCACAGGGGGTCACTGAAGCTTTCTTT
V gene: TRBV6-5; J gene: TRBJ1-5; D gene: NA; CDR3 protein: CASSRSDTLQPQHF; CDR3 DNA: TGTGCCAGCAGCCGATCGGACACTCTTCAGCCCCAGCATTTT
V gene: TRBV5-1; J gene: TRBJ2-2; D gene: TRBD1; CDR3 protein: CASSPGTGDTGELFF; CDR3 DNA: TGCGCCAGCAGCCCCGGGACAGGCGATACCGGGGAGCTGTTTTTT
V gene: TRBV5-8; J gene: TRBJ1-4; D gene: NA; CDR3 protein: CASSQDGEKLFF; CDR3 DNA: TGTGCCAGCAGCCAAGACGGGGAAAAACTGTTTTTT
V gene: TRBV2; J gene: TRBJ1-5; D gene: TRBD1; CDR3 protein: CASNSQGEQPQHF; CDR3 DNA: TGTGCCAGTAACTCCCAGGGGGAACAGCCCCAGCATTTT
V gene: TRBV28; J gene: TRBJ1-5; D gene: NA; CDR3 protein: CASSLNYIQPQHF; CDR3 DNA: TGTGCCAGCAGTTTAAATTATATTCAGCCCCAGCATTTT
V gene: TRBV5-1; J gene: TRBJ2-5; D gene: TRBD2; CDR3 protein: CASSLGGLAVRETQYF; CDR3 DNA: TGCGCCAGCAGCTTGGGCGGACTAGCGGTACGAGAGACCCAGTACTTC
V gene: TRBV19; J gene: TRBJ2-7; D gene: TRBD2; CDR3 protein: CASSIGLDYEQYF; CDR3 DNA: TGTGCCAGTAGTATCGGACTAGACTACGAGCAGTACTTC
V gene: TRBV5-1; J gene: TRBJ1-1; D gene: NA; CDR3 protein: CASSLRGNTEAFF; CDR3 DNA: TGCGCCAGCAGCTTGAGAGGGAACACTGAAGCTTTCTTT
V gene: TRBV19; J gene: TRBJ2-1; D gene: NA; CDR3 protein: CASSLISSYNEQFF; CDR3 DNA: TGTGCCAGTAGCCTTATCAGCTCCTACAATGAGCAGTTCTTC
V gene: TRBV9; J gene: TRBJ2-1; D gene: TRBD2; CDR3 protein: CASSVATGSSGHDNEQFF; CDR3 DNA: TGTGCCAGCAGCGTAGCTACGGGTTCTAGCGGGCACGACAATGAGCAGTTCTTC
V gene: TRBV6-5; J gene: TRBJ2-5; D gene: TRBD2; CDR3 protein: CASSYTSGSRETQYF; CDR3 DNA: TGTGCCAGCAGTTACACTAGCGGGAGTCGGGAGACCCAGTACTTC